The sequence of this TCR beta chain was determined in a study of cytomegalovirus exposure and HLA in healthy donors. Study details: In an earlier analysis, 117 million unique TCR beta sequences were found from some 200 million T cells.

Notes on this clone: Its antigen is currently unknown.

Trimming at V came to 3 bases and at J to 4 bases, leaving 4 bases not matched to a gene. Germline assignment: CDR1 SGHAT and CDR2 FQDESV (reference sequence). This CDR3 is 15 amino acids long. The PCR ran on 60 Vbeta and 13 Jbeta primers. Generated by immunoSEQ multiplex PCR, the TCRdb table keeps only in-frame clones and is missing some. Of approximately 120,000 clones in the sample, 77% were seen once. Study observations and caveats: Earlier findings revealed that most TCR beta V segments proved productive either about 87% or about 30% of the time.

The sample consisted of PBMCs. The clonotype was recovered from a man in his forties in good health and CMV-seropositive. The chain has TRBV11-1 and TRBJ2-1, with TRBD2 matching over 9 bases. The CDR3 region is CASSFSGGEYNEQFF. The DNA for the CDR3 is TGTGCCAGCAGCTTTAGCGGGGGAGAATACAATGAGCAGTTCTTC.